This entry concerns a single T cell receptor beta chain. The sample belongs to a study of cytomegalovirus exposure and HLA in healthy donors. 13 Jbeta primers and 60 Vbeta primers were used for the PCR. Sequencing used immunoSEQ multiplex PCR; TCRdb keeps in-frame clones, though not all of them. Of approximately 88,000 clones listed, around four fifths are singletons. The TCR comes from a male donor in good health and CMV-seronegative. Sequencing input: PBMCs.

The CDR3 DNA sequence: TGTGCCAGCAGCTTAGCCCGGACAGACTGGGGCGATCAGCCCCAGCATTTT. It is translated as CASSLARTDWGDQPQHF. The chain has TRBV7-9 and TRBJ1-5, with D perhaps TRBD1 (6 bases). The CDR3 length is 17 residues. CDR1 SEHNR and CDR2 FQNEAQ come from the germline V gene (reference sequence). V lost 0 bases and J 5 bases, leaving 17 bases between the germline ends. The entire variable domain, with the rest obtained from reference TRBV7-9 and TRBJ1-5, is as follows: DTGVSQNPRHKITKRGQNVTFRCDPISEHNRLYWYRQTLGQGPEFLTYFQNEAQLEKSRLLSDRFSAERPKGSFSTLEIQRTEQGDSAMYLCASSLARTDWGDQPQHFGDGTRLSIL.